This is a list of T cell receptor beta chains from one sample in a study of shared clonotypes between healthy human individuals. Sequenced by immunoSEQ multiplex PCR; TCRdb stores in-frame clones only, minus some. The table has over a million clones, around 82% seen once; the top ten hold 0.55% to 0.7%. Sequencing was carried out using memory CD4+ T cells from PBMCs. These receptors all stem from a man younger than 35 in good health. Some clones in this sample may be carry-over from other donors' samples. The CDR3 runs from the conserved cysteine through the conserved F or W. The D gene is left open where the match is weak. The size of a clone is reported for some rows only, either as once, few or many, or as a class for expanded clones.

TRBJ1-3 | . | TRBV30 | once | TGTGCCTGGAGTACGGGGGTCGGAAACACCATATATTTT | CAWSTGVGNTIYF
TRBJ1-2 | . | TRBV28 | once | TGTGCCAGCAGTTTGACAGGACTCTATGGCTACACCTTC | CASSLTGLYGYTF
TRBJ2-7 | TRBD2 | TRBV5-1 | . | TGCGCCAGCAGCTCAAATAGCGGGAGAGGCAACGAGCAGTACTTC | CASSSNSGRGNEQYF
TRBJ2-7 | TRBD1 | TRBV7-3 | . | TGTGCCAGCAGTTCGGCCGGGACAGGGGCCCCCCAGTACTTC | CASSSAGTGAPQYF
TRBJ2-2 | . | TRBV6-6 | few | TGTGCCATCTCACAATTTGTGAGCACCGGGGAGCTGTTTTTT | CAISQFVSTGELFF
TRBJ1-2 | . | TRBV2 | few | TGTGCCAGCAGCCCCGAGGGTGGCTACACCTTC | CASSPEGGYTF
TRBJ2-1 | TRBD1 | TRBV7-3 | few | TGTGCCAGCAGCCCGGGACAGGGGTGGGGTGAGCAGTTCTTC | CASSPGQGWGEQFF
TRBJ2-2 | TRBD2 | TRBV6-1 | . | TGTGCCAGCAGTGGACGATTAGCGGGAGGTCACACCGGGGAGCTGTTTTTT | CASSGRLAGGHTGELFF
TRBJ1-5 | . | TRBV5-4 | . | TGTGCCAGCAGCGCGGAACAGGGCCAGCCCCAGCATTTT | CASSAEQGQPQHF
TRBJ2-5 | TRBD2 | TRBV28 | . | TGTGCCAGCAGTTTTGCGGCTAGCGGGACCCAGTACTTC | CASSFAASGTQYF
TRBJ2-1 | . | TRBV7-3 | . | TGTGCCAGCAGCCCTCAGCCACGCACGGATGAGCAGTTCTTC | CASSPQPRTDEQFF
TRBJ2-7 | . | TRBV18 | . | TGTGCCAGCTCACAGGCAGCGCTTGGATACGAGCAGTACTTC | CASSQAALGYEQYF
TRBJ1-1 | TRBD1 | TRBV7-9 | . | TGTGCCAGCAGCTTAGATGCGGGACAGGGCCACACTGAAGCTTTCTTT | CASSLDAGQGHTEAFF
TRBJ1-3 | . | TRBV2 | many | TGTGCCAGCAGTGAAGATATCTACACCATATATTTT | CASSEDIYTIYF
TRBJ1-4 | . | TRBV5-4 | . | TGTGCCAGCTTTCTTACCCTACGTGAAAAACTGTTTTTT | CASFLTLREKLFF
TRBJ2-1 | TRBD2 | TRBV5-6 | . | TGTGCCAGCAGCCTTAAACTTGGACTAGCGGGGGCTGGGGAGCAGTTCTTC | CASSLKLGLAGAGEQFF
TRBJ2-3 | . | TRBV11-2 | . | TGTGCCAGCAGCTTAGGCGGCAGTCATACGCAGTATTTT | CASSLGGSHTQYF
TRBJ1-4 | . | TRBV7-9 | many | TGTGCCAGCAGTGGGACGAGACGTGGGGAAAAACTGTTTTTT | CASSGTRRGEKLFF
TRBJ1-5 | TRBD1 | TRBV30 | . | TGTGCCTGGAGGAGGGGGCGCGGGGTCGGTCAGCCCCAGCATTTT | CAWRRGRGVGQPQHF
TRBJ2-3 | TRBD2 | TRBV5-1 | . | TGCGCCAGCAGCGGCGGGAGGAGGACAGATACGCAGTATTTT | CASSGGRRTDTQYF
TRBJ2-7 | TRBD1 | TRBV5-6 | . | TGTGCCAGCAGCTGGGACAGGGCGGGCGAGCAGTACTTC | CASSWDRAGEQYF
TRBJ2-1 | . | TRBV4-2 | . | TGTGCCAGCAGCCAGGCAAAAGGAGGGCCTTACAATGAGCAGTTCTTC | CASSQAKGGPYNEQFF
TRBJ1-3 | . | TRBV9 | . | TGTGCCAGCAGCGTAGTAACCCAAGGCACCATATATTTT | CASSVVTQGTIYF
TRBJ1-1 | . | TRBV5-4 | once | TGTGCCAGCAGCTTGCGACTTACGGGACCTGAGGAAGCTTTCTTT | CASSLRLTGPEEAFF
TRBJ1-1 | TRBD1 | TRBV5-1 | . | TGCGCCAGCAGCTTGGAGGGACAGGGGACTGAAGCTTTCTTT | CASSLEGQGTEAFF
TRBJ2-1 | TRBD1 | TRBV11-3 | . | TGTGCCAGCAGCCTACCCCGGACAGGGACCTCCTACAATGAGCAGTTCTTC | CASSLPRTGTSYNEQFF
TRBJ1-2 | TRBD1 | TRBV7-8 | . | TGTGCCAGCAGCCCGGACAGGATAAACTATGGCTACACCTTC | CASSPDRINYGYTF